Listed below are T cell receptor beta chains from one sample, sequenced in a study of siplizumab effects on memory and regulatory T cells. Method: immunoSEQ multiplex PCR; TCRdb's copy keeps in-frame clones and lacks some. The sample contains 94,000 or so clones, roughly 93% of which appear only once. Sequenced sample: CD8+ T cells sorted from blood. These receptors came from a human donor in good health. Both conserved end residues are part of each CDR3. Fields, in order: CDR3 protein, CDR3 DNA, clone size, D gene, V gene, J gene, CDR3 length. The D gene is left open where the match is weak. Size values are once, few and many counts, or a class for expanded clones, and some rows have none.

CDR3aa: CASSERGAHGDQYF; CDR3nt: TGCGCCAGCAGTGAACGGGGGGCCCACGGGGACCAGTACTTC; abundance: -; d_gene: -; v_gene: TRBV10-2; j_gene: TRBJ2-5; len: 14
CDR3aa: CAWRLPGGQVEQYF; CDR3nt: TGTGCCTGGCGATTACCAGGGGGCCAGGTCGAGCAGTACTTC; abundance: -; d_gene: TRBD1; v_gene: TRBV30; j_gene: TRBJ2-7; len: 14
CDR3aa: CASSYSESYNEQFF; CDR3nt: TGTGCCAGCAGTTATAGCGAGTCCTACAATGAGCAGTTCTTC; abundance: -; d_gene: -; v_gene: TRBV27; j_gene: TRBJ2-1; len: 14
CDR3aa: CASSIARDNEQFF; CDR3nt: TGTGCCAGTAGTATCGCACGGGACAATGAGCAGTTCTTC; abundance: -; d_gene: -; v_gene: TRBV19; j_gene: TRBJ2-1; len: 13
CDR3aa: CASSLGQGQPQHF; CDR3nt: TGTGCCAGCAGCTTAGGTCAGGGACAGCCCCAGCATTTT; abundance: -; d_gene: -; v_gene: TRBV7-9; j_gene: TRBJ1-5; len: 13
CDR3aa: CASSISPGGYNEQFF; CDR3nt: TGTGCCAGTAGTATCAGCCCAGGCGGGTACAATGAGCAGTTCTTC; abundance: -; d_gene: -; v_gene: TRBV19; j_gene: TRBJ2-1; len: 15
CDR3aa: CASSFQRQGLGETQYF; CDR3nt: TGTGCCAGCAGCTTCCAACGACAGGGGTTGGGGGAGACCCAGTACTTC; abundance: -; d_gene: TRBD1; v_gene: TRBV7-9; j_gene: TRBJ2-5; len: 16
CDR3aa: CASSLRLAGTLGTDTQYF; CDR3nt: TGTGCCAGCAGCTTAAGACTAGCGGGGACCCTTGGAACAGATACGCAGTATTTT; abundance: -; d_gene: TRBD2; v_gene: TRBV5-8; j_gene: TRBJ2-3; len: 18
CDR3aa: CASSQDLAGGRDEQFF; CDR3nt: TGCGCCAGCAGCCAAGACCTAGCGGGGGGGCGCGATGAGCAGTTCTTC; abundance: -; d_gene: TRBD2; v_gene: TRBV4-1; j_gene: TRBJ2-1; len: 16
CDR3aa: CSVTGESSYEQYF; CDR3nt: TGCAGCGTAACCGGGGAGAGCTCCTACGAGCAGTACTTC; abundance: -; d_gene: -; v_gene: TRBV29-1; j_gene: TRBJ2-7; len: 13
CDR3aa: CASSLTRDSAIGYGYTF; CDR3nt: TGTGCCAGCAGCTTAACCCGGGACAGTGCCATTGGCTATGGCTACACCTTC; abundance: once; d_gene: TRBD1; v_gene: TRBV7-9; j_gene: TRBJ1-2; len: 17
CDR3aa: CASSSHPQGAQETQYF; CDR3nt: TGTGCCAGCAGCTCCCACCCGCAGGGGGCCCAAGAGACCCAGTACTTC; abundance: -; d_gene: TRBD1; v_gene: TRBV11-2; j_gene: TRBJ2-5; len: 16
CDR3aa: CASSTSGTGGEKLFF; CDR3nt: TGTGCCAGCAGCACATCCGGGACAGGGGGAGAAAAACTGTTTTTT; abundance: -; d_gene: TRBD1; v_gene: TRBV7-9; j_gene: TRBJ1-4; len: 15